The next 11 T cell receptor beta chains were all read from a single sample in a study of blood T cell repertoires in COVID-19. Clones were sequenced by immunoSEQ multiplex PCR, and TCRdb holds only the in-frame ones, with some missing. The sample shows about 200,000 clones, 82% of them seen only once. The sample was PBMCs or T cells enriched from blood (not recorded which). These receptor sequences come from a woman aged 55 to 70 with acute COVID-19.

The rearrangement joins TRBV4-2 to TRBJ2-3; the match to TRBD2 covers 8 bases. The CDR3 has 15 residues. V shed 5 bases, J shed 1 base, and the junction held 5 bases outside the gene matches. Germline V CDR1 and CDR2: LGHNA, YNFKEQ. The CDR3: CASSDRRGGTDTQYF. In DNA, the CDR3 is TGTGCCAGCAGCGACCGGCGGGGGGGCACAGATACGCAGTATTTT.

The chain carries TRBV21-1 and TRBJ1-2; no check of the table's D call, TRBD1, against the DNA was made. TRBV21-1 is a documented pseudogene. The CDR3 length is 14 residues. The CDR3 reads CATPGDSHIPCYTF. The CDR3, as DNA: TGTGCCACCCCTGGGGACAGCCACATACCTTGCTACACCTTC.

The V and J genes are TRBV6-5 and TRBJ1-1; 9 bases align to TRBD1. After removal of 6 bases from V and 10 bases from J, the junction contained 12 bases not matched to a gene. Germline CDR1 MNHEY, CDR2 SVGAGI. This CDR3 contains 14 residues. In nucleotides, the CDR3 is TGTGCCAGCAGACCCATAGAAGACAGGGGGGGAGCTTTCTTT. Its translation is CASRPIEDRGGAFF.

The J gene is TRBJ2-7, the V gene TRBV27; TRBD2 matches at 9 bases. The length of the CDR3 is 14 residues. Trimming took 3 bases from V and 6 from J; bases not matched to a gene: 6. Germline lookup yields CDR1 MNHEY and CDR2 SMNVEV (reference sequence). The CDR3 protein is CASSLRLAGSEQYV. The CDR3 DNA reads TGTGCCAGCAGTTTGAGGCTAGCGGGGAGCGAGCAGTACGTC.

This clone was found many times. The chain joins TRBV7-9 to TRBJ2-2; D remains unclear. In germline, CDR1 is SEHNR, CDR2 FQNEAQ (reference sequence). The CDR3 is 15 amino acids. The V end lost 1 base, the J end lost 3 bases, and 9 bases lay between the germline ends. CDR3 sequence reads: CASSLGSSYTGELFF. CDR3 nucleotides: TGTGCCAGCAGCTTAGGTAGCAGCTACACCGGGGAGCTGTTTTTT.

This clone has more than one count but fewer than ten. The V and J genes are TRBV7-2 and TRBJ1-1; TRBD1 matches at 7 bases. This CDR3 is built from 15 residues. The V segment lost 4 bases and the J segment 0 bases; nucleotides outside the gene matches: 5. The germline CDR1 and CDR2 sequences are SGHTA and FQGNSA. CDR3 residues: CASSYMGQMNTEAFF. The CDR3 bases are TGTGCCAGCAGCTATATGGGACAGATGAACACTGAAGCTTTCTTT.

The chain carries TRBV3-1 (or the pseudogene TRBV3-2) and TRBJ2-7, with 7 bases matching TRBD2. The germline CDR1 and CDR2 sequences are LGHDT and YNNKEL (reference sequence). J lost 4 bases, V lost 2 bases, and 11 bases had no gene match. The CDR3 covers 16 residues. CDR3 bases: TGTGCCAGCAGCCAATCCTCGCGGCTAGCGGTTTACGAGCAGTACTTC. The encoded protein is CASSQSSRLAVYEQYF.

The chain employs TRBV4-3 and TRBJ2-2; D unclear. Per the germline V gene, CDR1 is LGHNA and CDR2 is YSLEER. This CDR3 comprises 14 residues. The ends were cut back, 0 bases at V and 5 bases at J, with 7 bases in the middle. Here the CDR3 reads CASSQEGQTGELFF. The CDR3 DNA follows: TGCGCCAGCAGCCAAGAGGGCCAAACCGGGGAGCTGTTTTTT.

Only a few counts were recorded for this clone. The CDR3 protein is CASSYSPADTDTQYF. CDR3 coding DNA: TGTGCCAGCAGTTACTCTCCAGCGGACACAGATACGCAGTATTTT. The chain joins TRBV6-2 or TRBV6-3 to TRBJ2-3; D is perhaps TRBD2 (5 bases). The germline CDR1 and CDR2 sequences are MNHEY and SVGEGT. Trimming stripped 0 bases from V and 2 bases from J, with 9 bases between. This CDR3 region has 15 residues.

The V and J genes are TRBV7-9 and TRBJ1-1; TRBD1 aligns across 7 bases. Trimming at V came to 4 bases and at J to 7 bases, leaving 3 bases not matched to a gene. The CDR3 extends over 12 amino acids. Germline V gene data show CDR1 as SEHNR and CDR2 as FQNEAQ (reference sequence). CDR3 sequence: CASSSQGGEAFF. Here the CDR3 DNA reads TGTGCCAGCAGCTCCCAGGGGGGTGAAGCTTTCTTT. The complete variable domain, with remaining parts taken from reference TRBV7-9 and TRBJ1-1, reads DTGVSQNPRHKITKRGQNVTFRCDPISEHNRLYWYRQTLGQGPEFLTYFQNEAQLEKSRLLSDRFSAERPKGSFSTLEIQRTEQGDSAMYLCASSSQGGEAFFGQGTRLTVV.

This clone was picked up one time. V usage is TRBV7-2 and J usage is TRBJ2-4; 15 bases line up with TRBD2. The CDR3 is 19 amino acids. The V gene end was trimmed by 2 bases and the J gene end by 0 bases; junction bases not matched to a gene: 5. Looked up from germline, CDR1 is SGHTA and CDR2 is FQGNSA. CDR3 sequence reads: CASSLMGLAGGKAKNIQYF. CDR3 nucleotide sequence: TGTGCCAGCAGCTTAATGGGACTAGCGGGAGGCAAAGCCAAAAACATTCAGTACTTC. The full variable domain, in which reference TRBV7-2 and TRBJ2-4 provide the parts outside the CDR3, is GAGVSQSPSNKVTEKGKDVELRCDPISGHTALYWYRQSLGQGLEFLIYFQGNSAPDKSGLPSDRFSAERTGGSVSTLTIQRTQQEDSAVYLCASSLMGLAGGKAKNIQYFGAGTRLSVL.